Below, 32 T cell receptor beta chains from the same sample are listed, as sequenced in a study of T cells in Graves' hyperthyroidism and ophthalmopathy. The investigators amplified TCR beta CDR3 regions from RNA transcripts. The TCR CDR3 first-round RT-PCR relied on the HTBI primer set. Using its own MiXCR run on the multiplex PCR reads, TCRdb lists one record per CDR3 protein. The sample records about 520,000 distinct CDR3 sequences, roughly a quarter being singletons. What was sequenced was blood. Receptors originate from a woman younger than 45 with Graves' ophthalmopathy.

Details on this clonotype: The junction departs from the called germline gene at one end, perhaps through a read error. This chain joins TRBV11-2 and TRBJ2-7; D may be TRBD1 (6 bases). Germline V gene data show CDR1 as SGHAT and CDR2 as FQNNGV. The CDR3 length is 16 residues. This CDR3 reads CAGSLRSLRQANEQYF. CDR3 sequence (DNA): TGTGCCGGCAGCTTACGGTCCTTGCGACAGGCTAACGAGCAGTACTTC.

The chain uses TRBV6-2 or TRBV6-3 and TRBJ1-1; TRBD1 might be the D (6 bases). The V gene lost 6 bases and the J gene lost 0 bases, with 11 bases spanning the gap. CDR1 is MNHEY, CDR2 SVGEGT, per germline. CDR3 length: 14 amino acids. This CDR3 reads CASRSDRLNTEAFF. The CDR3 nucleotides read TGTGCCAGCAGGAGCGACAGGTTGAACACTGAAGCTTTCTTT.

This clonotype was seen many times. The chain has TRBV6-2 or TRBV6-3 and TRBJ2-7, with 7 bases matching TRBD1. V lost 9 bases and J lost 3; bases outside the gene matches: 5. Per the germline V gene, CDR1 is MNHEY and CDR2 is SVGEGT. CDR3 length: 12 amino acids. The CDR3 DNA sequence: TGTGCCAGTAGGGACAGTAACTACGAGCAGTACTTC. Amino acids: CASRDSNYEQYF.

The chain combines TRBV2 with TRBJ1-3; D uncertain. CDR3 length: 16 amino acids. Germline assignment: CDR1 SNHLY and CDR2 FYNNEI. Trimming removed 3 bases at V and 0 bases at J, with 12 bases between. The CDR3 DNA reads TGTGCCAGCAGTGAGGTCCGGGCCGCCTCTGGAAACACCATATATTTT. It specifies CASSEVRAASGNTIYF.

This clonotype was counted at least ten times. The chain couples TRBV27 to TRBJ1-2; 7 nucleotides line up with TRBD1. The V and J ends lost 6 bases and 1 base, in that order; junction bases with no gene match: 5. The CDR3 sequence is 14 residues long. Germline CDR1 and CDR2: MNHEY and SMNVEV (reference sequence). DNA for the CDR3: TGTGCCAGCAGCGACAGGGCGAATAACTATGGCTACACCTTC. Protein: CASSDRANNYGYTF.

This clonotype was counted many times. V usage is TRBV20-1 and J usage is TRBJ1-1; D possibly corresponds to TRBD1 (5 bases). The CDR3 consists of 12 residues. V was cut by 5 bases and J by 6 bases, with 13 bases left in between. Germline V lookup: CDR1 DFQATT, CDR2 SNEGSKA (reference sequence). CDR3 nucleotides: TGCAGTGCTTCCAGGGTAGTAGCTGAAGCTTTCTTT. Protein sequence: CSASRVVAEAFF.

This clonotype was seen many times. This sequence joins TRBV6-2 or TRBV6-3 and TRBJ1-1, with a tentative D call TRBD1 (6 bases). Germline V gives CDR1 MNHEY, CDR2 SVGEGT. The ends were cut back, 6 bases at V and 1 base at J, with 12 bases in the middle. The length of the CDR3 is 14 residues. The CDR3 DNA reads TGTGCCAGCAGACGGGACACTGCGAACACTGAAGCTTTCTTT. It translates to CASRRDTANTEAFF.

The sample holds many counts of this clonotype. The V gene is TRBV7-9, the J gene TRBJ1-1, with D hard to call. CDR1 is SEHNR and CDR2 is FQNEAQ in the germline V gene (reference sequence). The CDR3 runs to 12 residues. V lost 6 bases and J lost 4, with 9 bases in between. CDR3 residues: CASSSIPTEAFF. CDR3 nucleotide sequence: TGTGCCAGCAGTTCCATCCCCACTGAAGCTTTCTTT.

This clonotype was seen at least ten times. V usage is TRBV27 and J usage is TRBJ1-2; D is possibly TRBD1 (5 bases). This CDR3 contains 15 residues. The germline V gene encodes CDR1 MNHEY and CDR2 SMNVEV (reference sequence). V lost 2 bases, J lost 4 bases, and 14 bases lay in between. CDR3 protein: CASSLGAERGYGYTF. CDR3 DNA: TGTGCCAGCAGTTTAGGGGCCGAAAGAGGCTATGGCTACACCTTC.

In this sample, this clonotype turned up many times. The V gene is TRBV12-3 or TRBV12-4, the J gene TRBJ2-2; 7 positions match TRBD1. There are 16 residues in the CDR3. V dropped 4 bases and J dropped 0; count of bases not matched to a gene: 5. Here the CDR3 reads CASSSSGTANTGELFF. CDR3 coding DNA: TGTGCCAGCAGTTCGTCAGGGACAGCGAACACCGGGGAGCTGTTTTTT.

Ten or more counts support this clonotype. V usage is TRBV20-1 and J usage is TRBJ2-7; D remains unclear. CDR3 length: 13 residues. Germline CDR1 reads DFQATT; CDR2 reads SNEGSKA (reference sequence). The V and J ends lost 5 bases and 7 bases respectively, with 18 bases between them. CDR3 sequence (DNA): TGCAGTGCTGTTAGAGATATGGGAAATGAGCAGTACTTC. Residues: CSAVRDMGNEQYF.

This clonotype was picked up many times. This chain uses TRBV27 with TRBJ1-1; 8 bases match TRBD1. Germline V lookup: CDR1 MNHEY, CDR2 SMNVEV (reference sequence). J was trimmed by 11 bases and V by 5 bases; bases with no gene match: 7. CDR3 size: 12 residues. The CDR3 region has the DNA TGTGCCAGCAGTCCCAGGGGGCTTGGGGCTTTCTTT. Amino acids: CASSPRGLGAFF.

Many counts were recorded for this clonotype. This chain uses TRBV6-1 with TRBJ1-2, with 9 bases fitting TRBD1. V was pared by 1 base and J by 2 bases, with 2 bases of the junction left unmatched. CDR1 is MNHNS, CDR2 SASEGT, per germline. The CDR3 sequence is 15 residues long. The CDR3, as DNA: TGTGCCAGCAGTGAAGGGGGGACAGGGAACTATGGCTACACCTTC. Protein product: CASSEGGTGNYGYTF.

The gene calls are TRBV6-1 and TRBJ1-2; 8 bases are shared with TRBD1. V lost 6 bases to trimming and J lost 5 bases; unmatched junction nucleotides: 11. The germline V gene has CDR1 MNHNS and CDR2 SASEGT. The CDR3 runs 15 residues. CDR3 in DNA: TGTGCCAGCAGCGAGGACAGGGCGAGAGGATATGGCTACACCTTC. Protein product: CASSEDRARGYGYTF.

The sample holds a few counts of this clonotype. CDR3 in DNA: TGTGCCAGCAGCCCCCAGACAGGGAACGTTGATGGCTACACCTTC. Its translation is CASSPQTGNVDGYTF. V usage is TRBV7-2 and J usage is TRBJ1-2, with 7 bases matching TRBD1. The CDR3 extends over 15 amino acids. The germline V gene encodes CDR1 SGHTA and CDR2 FQGNSA. V lost 5 bases to trimming and J lost 6 bases; unmatched junction nucleotides: 12.

This chain connects TRBV29-1 to TRBJ2-7; no clear D. The CDR3 sequence is 12 residues long. Germline loops: CDR1 SQVTM, CDR2 ANQGSEA. The V end was cut by 1 base, the J end by 6 bases, with 10 bases between. Here the CDR3 DNA reads TGCAGCGTTGAAGGGTACGGGTCCGAGCAGTACTTC. Amino acid sequence: CSVEGYGSEQYF.

This clonotype was counted ten times or more. The chain couples TRBV6-5 to TRBJ1-5; possible D gene TRBD1, 6 bases. The V end lost 4 bases, the J end lost 6 bases, and 13 bases lay between the germline ends. CDR1 and CDR2 (germline): MNHEY, SVGAGI. The CDR3 spans 14 residues. CDR3 nucleotide sequence: TGTGCCAGCAGTTCGAGGGGGACGGGTCAGCCCCAGCATTTT. Its protein is CASSSRGTGQPQHF.

The chain combines TRBV28 with TRBJ2-7; the D gene could be TRBD1 or TRBD2 (7 bases each). The length of the CDR3 is 14 residues. With 3 bases removed from V and 3 bases from J, the gap between germline ends came to 12 bases. CDR1 and CDR2 (germline): MDHEN, SYDVKM. CDR3 region: CASSFRGGNYEQYF. CDR3 in DNA: TGTGCCAGCAGTTTCAGGGGGGGGAACTACGAGCAGTACTTC.

This clonotype showed up many times. The rearrangement joins TRBV10-3 to TRBJ1-2; D may be TRBD1 (5 bases). CDR1 ENHRY and CDR2 SYGVKD come from the germline V gene. The CDR3 has 12 amino acids. V was pared by 10 bases and J by 8 bases, with 17 bases between. The CDR3 DNA is TGTGCCACCAACGGGCAGGACAAGGGCTACACCTTC. Protein: CATNGQDKGYTF.

A word on this clonotype: This may arise from a read error, as a much more abundant clone is one base away. The CDR3: CASTPGQGRETQYF. As DNA, the CDR3 is TGTGCCAGCACCCCGGGACAGGGAAGAGAGACCCAGTACTTC. This rearrangement joins TRBV5-8 to TRBJ2-5, with 9 bases that match TRBD1. CDR1 is SGHTS and CDR2 is YDEGEE in the germline V gene. With 6 bases clipped from V and 4 bases from J, the junction kept 7 bases outside the gene matches. The CDR3 has 14 amino acids.

This clonotype was observed at least ten times. The junction shows a germline mismatch at one end, possibly a read error. The CDR3 protein is CAGSLSLRQPQHF. The CDR3 nucleotides read TGTGCCGGCAGTTTATCCCTGCGTCAGCCCCAGCATTTT. The chain recombines TRBV27 with TRBJ1-5; no reliable D call. The CDR3 spans 13 residues. Germline CDR1 and CDR2: MNHEY and SMNVEV (reference sequence).

This clonotype was found a few times. The chain combines TRBV29-1 with TRBJ2-5; TRBD2 is a possible D gene (5 bases). The CDR3 sequence is 14 residues long. V was trimmed by 8 bases and J by 4 bases, leaving 20 bases between them. Germline loops: CDR1 SQVTM, CDR2 ANQGSEA. This CDR3 is CSFGGLNPGETQYF. The CDR3 bases are TGCAGCTTTGGCGGGCTTAACCCCGGAGAGACCCAGTACTTC.

A few counts support this clonotype. The V gene is TRBV6-2 or TRBV6-3, the J gene TRBJ2-1; 8 nucleotides line up with TRBD1. CDR1 and CDR2 (germline): MNHEY, SVGEGT. Germline trimming cut 6 bases from V and 4 bases from J; bases unmatched to any gene: 2. The CDR3 totals 13 residues. The CDR3 spells CASRGQGYNEQFF. DNA for the CDR3: TGTGCCAGCAGAGGACAGGGTTACAATGAGCAGTTCTTC.

The CDR3 region is CASSLSMETQYF. For the CDR3, the DNA is TGCGCCAGCAGCTTAAGTATGGAGACCCAGTACTTC. The gene calls are TRBV5-1 and TRBJ2-5; no firm D call. Germline V gives CDR1 SGHRS, CDR2 YFSETQ. The CDR3 is 12 residues long. The V and J ends lost 2 bases and 5 bases respectively, with 7 bases between them.

This clonotype appeared many times. The rearrangement links TRBV3-1 to TRBJ2-5, with TRBD2 as a possible D gene (5 bases). The length of the CDR3 is 14 residues. Germline values: CDR1 LGHDT, CDR2 YNNKEL (reference sequence). The V and J ends lost 4 bases and 2 bases respectively, with 11 bases between them. Here the CDR3 reads CASSRRTGQETQYF. The CDR3 nucleotides read TGTGCCAGCAGCCGGCGGACGGGACAAGAGACCCAGTACTTC.

There are many counts of this clonotype. The chain uses TRBV12-3 or TRBV12-4 and TRBJ2-7, with a weak D call TRBD1 (5 bases). The CDR3 length is 15 residues. Trimming removed 2 bases at V and 6 bases at J, with 17 bases between. CDR3 DNA: TGTGCCAGCAGTTTAAGGCCAAGGGGATTTGCCGAGCAGTACTTC. Its protein is CASSLRPRGFAEQYF.

V gene TRBV20-1 combines with J gene TRBJ2-7, with 9 positions matching TRBD2. The CDR3 covers 15 residues. The V gene's germline CDR1 is DFQATT and CDR2 SNEGSKA (reference sequence). The V and J ends lost 2 bases and 6 bases, in that order; junction bases with no gene match: 11. CDR3 region: CSARMGGTSRGEQYF. The DNA of the CDR3 is TGCAGTGCTAGAATGGGGGGGACTAGCCGTGGCGAGCAGTACTTC.

A remark on this clonotype: A clone one base away is much larger, so this may be a read error. V and J are TRBV30 and TRBJ2-7, with D perhaps given as TRBD1 or TRBD2 (5 bases each). Germline loops: CDR1 GTSNPN, CDR2 SVGIG (reference sequence). This CDR3 comprises 10 residues. Trimming removed 7 bases from V and 11 bases from J, with 15 bases in between. This chain's CDR3 is CASHRDGEYF. CDR3 coding DNA: TGTGCCTCACACCGGGACGGGGAGTACTTC.

The chain combines TRBV6-1 with TRBJ1-1; tentatively, D is TRBD1 (5 bases). CDR1 MNHNS and CDR2 SASEGT come from the germline V gene. The CDR3 spans 16 residues. Trimming cost V 7 bases and J 1 base, with 19 bases left between them. Written as DNA, the CDR3 is TGTGCCAGCATTCCCAGGGAGAACCTAGCGAACACTGAAGCTTTCTTT. The encoded protein is CASIPRENLANTEAFF.

There are many counts of this clonotype. The V gene is TRBV7-3, the J gene TRBJ1-1; unclear D gene. This CDR3 spans 19 amino acids. Germline CDR1 and CDR2: SGHTA and FQGTGA. V was shortened by 1 base and J by 5 bases, with 26 bases between the two germline ends. In nucleotides, the CDR3 is TGTGCCAGCAGCTTAAGCCCATTCGCCAGAGGATCGGGAAAAACTGAAGCTTTCTTT. This translates into CASSLSPFARGSGKTEAFF.

At least ten counts were recorded for this clonotype. The chain carries TRBV20-1 and TRBJ2-7; D remains unclear. Per the germline V gene, CDR1 is DFQATT and CDR2 is SNEGSKA (reference sequence). The CDR3 runs to 14 residues. V was trimmed by 2 bases and J by 2 bases, leaving 13 bases between them. CDR3 DNA: TGCAGTGCTAGACCCGACGGTCCCACCTACGAGCAGTACTTC. This translates into CSARPDGPTYEQYF.

The rearrangement uses TRBV28 and TRBJ1-5; TRBD1 matches 10 bases. CDR1 and CDR2 from the germline V gene are MDHEN and SYDVKM. The CDR3 length is 14 residues. Trimming cost V 5 bases and J 7 bases; bases outside gene matches: 5. CDR3 sequence (DNA): TGTGCCAGCAGTCTTGGGGACAGGGGACAGCCCCAGCATTTT. This encodes CASSLGDRGQPQHF. Variable domain in full (rest from reference TRBV28 and TRBJ1-5): DVKVTQSSRYLVKRTGEKVFLECVQDMDHENMFWYRQDPGLGLRLIYFSYDVKMKEKGDIPEGYSVSREKKERFSLILESASTNQTSMYLCASSLGDRGQPQHFGDGTRLSIL.